The sequence of this TCR beta chain was determined in a study of T-cell reconstitution after alpha-beta-depleted transplantation in children. Overall study results and limits: Roughly two months post-transplant, alpha-beta T cells reportedly originated from several hundred graft clones that had expanded. T-cell numbers and diversity, one year after transplant, stemmed largely from T cells that were newly produced.

CDR3 length: 10 residues. V gave up 7 bases and J gave up 5 bases, with 4 bases separating them. Many counts were recorded for this clonotype. Its antigen is currently unknown. Unique molecular identifiers featured in how the TCRbeta library was prepared. MiXCR was run by TCRdb on the PCR reads, yielding one entry per CDR3 protein. Of about 580,000 distinct CDR3 sequences listed, under 25% are singletons. The receptor's source is a boy in the first two years of life who had a stem cell transplant for acute myeloid leukemia, so the T cells may come from the graft donor. The chain joins TRBV12-3 or TRBV12-4 to TRBJ2-3; D unresolved. The specimen comprised PBMCs, mostly from graft donor cells, sampled 360 days after TCRalphabeta/CD19-depleted stem cell transplant. The CDR3 loop reads CASMEDTQYF. In nucleotides, the CDR3 is TGTGCCAGCATGGAAGATACGCAGTATTTT.